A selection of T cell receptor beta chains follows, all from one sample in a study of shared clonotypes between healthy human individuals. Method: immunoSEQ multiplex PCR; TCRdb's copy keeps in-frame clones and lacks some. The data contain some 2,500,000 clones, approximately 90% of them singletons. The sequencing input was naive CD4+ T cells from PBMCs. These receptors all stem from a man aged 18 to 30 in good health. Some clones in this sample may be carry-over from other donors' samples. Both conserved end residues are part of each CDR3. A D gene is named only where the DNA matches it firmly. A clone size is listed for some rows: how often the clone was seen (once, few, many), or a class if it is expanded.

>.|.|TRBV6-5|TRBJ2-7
TGTGCCAGCAGTTCAAGGGGGACTGTCGACGAGCAGTACTTC
CASSSRGTVDEQYF
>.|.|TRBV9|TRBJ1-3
TGTGCCAGCAGCGTATCGTCGGGAGCTGACTCTGGAAACACCATATATTTT
CASSVSSGADSGNTIYF
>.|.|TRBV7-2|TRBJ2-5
TGTGCCAGCAGCTTAGTAGGTGGAGAGACCCAGTACTTC
CASSLVGGETQYF
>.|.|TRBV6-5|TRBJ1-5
TGTGCCAGCAGCCCGACCTATAGCAATCAGCCCCAGCATTTT
CASSPTYSNQPQHF
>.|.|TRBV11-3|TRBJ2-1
TGTGCCAGCAGCTTATCAGGACCTGGGTACAATGAGCAGTTCTTC
CASSLSGPGYNEQFF
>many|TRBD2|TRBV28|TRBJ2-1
TGTGCCAGCAGTTCGCCTCCGGGACTAGTATACAATGAGCAGTTCTTC
CASSSPPGLVYNEQFF
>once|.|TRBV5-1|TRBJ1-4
TGCGCCAGCAGCGGCGGATCGGGAGAAAACTTAGTTTTT
CASSGGSGENLVF
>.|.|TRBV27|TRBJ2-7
TGTGCCAGCAGTCTGCCTGGACGGGGGACATCCTACGAGCAGTACTTC
CASSLPGRGTSYEQYF
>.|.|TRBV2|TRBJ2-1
TGTGCCAGCAGTGTCAACGGCAGGGTGGCCGCGTTGTGGTTCTTC
CASSVNGRVAALWFF
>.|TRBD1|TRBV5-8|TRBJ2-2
TGTGCCAGCGGCCTAGGGGGCGCCGGCACCGGGGAGCTGTTTTTT
CASGLGGAGTGELFF
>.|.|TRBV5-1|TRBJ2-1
TGCGCCAGCAGTCCCCCGATTGACCCCTCTACGGATGAGCAGTTCTTC
CASSPPIDPSTDEQFF
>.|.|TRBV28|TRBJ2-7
TGTGCCAGCAGTTTAGCGCCCAGCTCCTACGAGCAGTACTTC
CASSLAPSSYEQYF
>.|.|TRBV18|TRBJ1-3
TGTGCCAGCTCACCGACAGGTAGCTCTGGAAACACCATATATTTT
CASSPTGSSGNTIYF
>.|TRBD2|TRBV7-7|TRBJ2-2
TGTGCCAGCAGCCCTGAAAACGGACTAGCGGATGGGGAGACCGGGGAGCTGTTTTTT
CASSPENGLADGETGELFF
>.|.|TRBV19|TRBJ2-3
TGTGCCAGTAAACCCGCATCTAGCACAGATACGCAGTATTTT
CASKPASSTDTQYF
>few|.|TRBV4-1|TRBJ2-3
TGCGCCAGCAGCCAGAACCGGGCCTTAACAGATACGCAGTATTTT
CASSQNRALTDTQYF
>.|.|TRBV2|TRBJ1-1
TGTGCCAGCAGTGGCAAGACAGTCCGGATGACTGAAGCTTTCTTT
CASSGKTVRMTEAFF
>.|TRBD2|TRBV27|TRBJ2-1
TGTGCCAGCAGTTTAGAAACGGGAGGCGCCAATGAGCAGTTCTTC
CASSLETGGANEQFF
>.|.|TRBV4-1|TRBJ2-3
TGCGCCAGCAGCCAAGGGGACAGCACAGATACGCAGTATTTT
CASSQGDSTDTQYF
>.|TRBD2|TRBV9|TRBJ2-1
TGTGCCAGCAGCGGGCGGACTAGCGGGAACAATGAGCAGTTCTTC
CASSGRTSGNNEQFF
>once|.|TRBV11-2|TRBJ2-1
TGTGCCAGCAGCTCAGGGGCCAATCTTAACAATGAGCAGTTCTTC
CASSSGANLNNEQFF
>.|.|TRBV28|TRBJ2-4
TGTGCCAGCAGTACCAGGGTGAGTGGGAACATTCAGTACTTC
CASSTRVSGNIQYF
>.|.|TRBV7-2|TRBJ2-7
TGTGCCAGCAGCTTAGTACCCTACGAGCAGTACTTC
CASSLVPYEQYF
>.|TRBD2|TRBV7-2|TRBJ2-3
TGTGCCAGCAGCTTACGACTAGCGGGCACAGATACGCAGTATTTT
CASSLRLAGTDTQYF
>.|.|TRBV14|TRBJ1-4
TGTGCCAGCAGCGGACGACAGGCAACTAATGAAAAACTGTTTTTT
CASSGRQATNEKLFF
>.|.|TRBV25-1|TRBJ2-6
TGTGCCAGCAGTGACCTTCGGGCTGGGGCCAACGTCCTGACTTTC
CASSDLRAGANVLTF
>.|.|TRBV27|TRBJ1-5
TGTGCCAGCAGTACAAGCAATCAGCCCCAGCATTTT
CASSTSNQPQHF
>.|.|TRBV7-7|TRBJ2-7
TGTGCCAGCAGTCCCGGCAGAGGCTCCTACGAGCAGTACTTC
CASSPGRGSYEQYF
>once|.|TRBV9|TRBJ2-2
TGTGCCAGCAGCCCAACTGGGTGGGGTGGCAACACCGGGGAGCTGTTTTTT
CASSPTGWGGNTGELFF
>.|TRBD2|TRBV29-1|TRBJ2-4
TGCAGCGTTCGACCGGGGACTAGCTTTTCGGCCAAAAACATTCAGTACTTC
CSVRPGTSFSAKNIQYF
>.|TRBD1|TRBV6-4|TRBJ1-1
TGTGCCAGCAGTTTGACAGGGGGCTCTGACACTGAAGCTTTCTTT
CASSLTGGSDTEAFF
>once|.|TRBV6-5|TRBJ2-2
TGTGCCAGCAGTTCTACAGGATACACCGGGGAGCTGTTTTTT
CASSSTGYTGELFF
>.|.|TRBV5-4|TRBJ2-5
TGTGCCAGCAGCTTAAAGAAGGCCTCCCAAGAGACCCAGTACTTC
CASSLKKASQETQYF
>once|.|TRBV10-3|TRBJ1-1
TGTGCCATCTCCAGGGGACGAACTGGGAACACTGAAGCTTTCTTT
CAISRGRTGNTEAFF
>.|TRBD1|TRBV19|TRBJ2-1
TGTGCCAGTAGTATAGGAACCGGGACAGGTCCCGTGGGCTCCTACAATGAGCAGTTCTTC
CASSIGTGTGPVGSYNEQFF